This entry concerns a single T cell receptor beta chain. The missing conserved phenylalanine or tryptophan at the end of this CDR3 makes a read error likely. Unmatched junction bases numbered 11, after V lost 6 bases and J lost 4 bases. CDR3 size: 15 residues. The V gene's germline CDR1 is KGHSH and CDR2 LQKENI. The sample comes from a study of blood T cells in healthy people across ages. Combining a sample-barcoded 5' primer with a J-beta primer mix, a second PCR ran for roughly 7 to 12 cycles. TCRdb recomputed calls from the 5' RACE reads with MiXCR, one row per CDR3 protein. The sample holds roughly 700,000 distinct CDR3 sequences, about 30% seen once.

This rearrangement joins TRBV18 to TRBJ1-2; 7 bases are shared with TRBD1. The receptor's source is an elderly woman in good health. The specimen sequenced was blood. The CDR3 reads CASSANRDSSYGYTI. The CDR3 DNA follows: TGTGCCAGCTCCGCAAACCGGGACAGCAGCTATGGCTACACCATC.